A selection of T cell receptor beta chains follows, all from one sample in a study of technical replicates of blood from several donors. Generated by immunoSEQ multiplex PCR, the TCRdb table keeps only in-frame clones and is missing some. Of around 64,000 clones listed, about 93% are singletons. Sample: PBMCs. The receptors derive from a human donor in good health. Some clones in this sample may be carry-over from other donors' samples. The CDR3 runs from the conserved cysteine through the conserved F or W. The order of the fields is D gene, clone size, J gene, V gene, CDR3 DNA, CDR3 protein. D genes are given only for firm matches. Rows may omit the clone size; those that give it use once, few, many or a size class.

D: TRBD1; size: once; J: TRBJ2-5; V: TRBV5-8; DNA: TGTGCCAGCAGCTTGCCGTTAGGGGGCCAGGAGACCCAGTACTTC; CDR3: CASSLPLGGQETQYF
D: TRBD1; size: .; J: TRBJ2-3; V: TRBV29-1; DNA: TGCAGCGTCACAGGGGGGAGCACAGATACGCAGTATTTT; CDR3: CSVTGGSTDTQYF
D: TRBD2; size: .; J: TRBJ2-1; V: TRBV27; DNA: TGTGCCAGCAGTCCCTCCGAGACGAGCGGGGGGTCGAGCTCCTACAATGAGCAGTTCTTC; CDR3: CASSPSETSGGSSSYNEQFF
D: .; size: .; J: TRBJ1-5; V: TRBV5-1; DNA: TGCGCCAGCAGCACGGACGGGGATAGCAATCAGCCCCAGCATTTT; CDR3: CASSTDGDSNQPQHF
D: .; size: .; J: TRBJ2-7; V: TRBV5-4; DNA: TGTGCCAGCAGCGCGGGGACTTCCGAGCAGTACTTC; CDR3: CASSAGTSEQYF
D: TRBD1; size: .; J: TRBJ2-7; V: TRBV4-3; DNA: TGCGCCAGCCCGTTCAAAAGGGACAGAGACTCCTACGAGCAGTACTTC; CDR3: CASPFKRDRDSYEQYF
D: TRBD1; size: .; J: TRBJ2-2; V: TRBV4-3; DNA: TGCGCCAGCAGCCACGGGACAGGGACCACCGGGGAGCTGTTTTTT; CDR3: CASSHGTGTTGELFF
D: .; size: .; J: TRBJ1-2; V: TRBV27; DNA: TGTGCCAGCAGGGTGGGGAGAGGGAACTATGGCTACACCTTC; CDR3: CASRVGRGNYGYTF
D: TRBD2; size: .; J: TRBJ2-3; V: TRBV11-2; DNA: TGTGCCAGCAGCCTATCAGCGGGGGGCACAGATACGCAGTATTTT; CDR3: CASSLSAGGTDTQYF
D: TRBD2; size: .; J: TRBJ2-7; V: TRBV30; DNA: TGTGCCTGGAGACTAGCGGGAGTGGGAGAGCAGTACTTC; CDR3: CAWRLAGVGEQYF
D: .; size: .; J: TRBJ2-5; V: TRBV11-2; DNA: TGTGCCAGCAGCTTAGCGCGGATTCAGGAGACCCAGTACTTC; CDR3: CASSLARIQETQYF
D: TRBD1; size: .; J: TRBJ2-7; V: TRBV27; DNA: TGTGCCAGCAGACTCCGGGACAGGCCCTACGAGCAGTACTTC; CDR3: CASRLRDRPYEQYF
D: TRBD2; size: few; J: TRBJ2-3; V: TRBV4-2; DNA: TGTGCCAGCAGCCAAGAAGGGACTAGCGGGGGGCGCACAGATACGCAGTATTTT; CDR3: CASSQEGTSGGRTDTQYF
D: TRBD1; size: .; J: TRBJ1-2; V: TRBV27; DNA: TGTGCCAGCAGTTCCATAGGGACAGGGGGCAGGGGCTACACCTTC; CDR3: CASSSIGTGGRGYTF
D: TRBD1; size: .; J: TRBJ1-2; V: TRBV2; DNA: TGTGCCAGCAGTGAATCTAGAGGGGGCGCTTATGGCTACACCTTC; CDR3: CASSESRGGAYGYTF
D: .; size: .; J: TRBJ1-2; V: TRBV19; DNA: TGTGCCAGTAGGCCGGGTCCCAGCGACTATGGCTACACCTTC; CDR3: CASRPGPSDYGYTF
D: .; size: .; J: TRBJ2-1; V: TRBV5-1; DNA: TGCGCCAGCAGCTTGAGAGGCGCATACAATGAGCAGTTCTTC; CDR3: CASSLRGAYNEQFF
D: TRBD1; size: .; J: TRBJ2-7; V: TRBV7-2; DNA: TGTGCCAGCAGCTTAGTCCCAGGGGGTGTCTACGAGCAGTACTTC; CDR3: CASSLVPGGVYEQYF